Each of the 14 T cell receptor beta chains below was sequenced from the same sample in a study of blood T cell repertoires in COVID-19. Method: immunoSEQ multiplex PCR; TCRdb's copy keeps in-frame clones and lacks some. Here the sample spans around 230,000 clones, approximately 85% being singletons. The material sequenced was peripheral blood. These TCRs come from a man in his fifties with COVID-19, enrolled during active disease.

Here the CDR3 reads CASSLTGGTGNTIYF. The CDR3 nucleotides are TGCGCCAGCAGCTTGACAGGGGGCACCGGAAACACCATATATTTT. The chain carries TRBV5-1 and TRBJ1-3, with 9 bases that match TRBD1. The CDR3 contains 15 residues. Unmatched junction bases numbered 3, after V lost 1 base and J lost 4 bases. Per germline, CDR1 SGHRS and CDR2 YFSETQ.

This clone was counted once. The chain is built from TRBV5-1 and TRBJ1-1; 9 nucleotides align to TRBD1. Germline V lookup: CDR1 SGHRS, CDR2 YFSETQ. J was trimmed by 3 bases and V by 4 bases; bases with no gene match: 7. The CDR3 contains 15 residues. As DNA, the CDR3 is TGCGCCAGCAGCCGAGGACAGGGGCTCGACACTGAAGCTTTCTTT. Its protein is CASSRGQGLDTEAFF.

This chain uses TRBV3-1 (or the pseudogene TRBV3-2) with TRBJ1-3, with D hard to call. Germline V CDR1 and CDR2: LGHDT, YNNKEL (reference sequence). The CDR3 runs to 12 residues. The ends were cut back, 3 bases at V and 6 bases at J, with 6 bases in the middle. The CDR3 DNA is TGTGCCAGCAGCCAGCGGGAAAACACCATATATTTT. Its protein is CASSQRENTIYF.

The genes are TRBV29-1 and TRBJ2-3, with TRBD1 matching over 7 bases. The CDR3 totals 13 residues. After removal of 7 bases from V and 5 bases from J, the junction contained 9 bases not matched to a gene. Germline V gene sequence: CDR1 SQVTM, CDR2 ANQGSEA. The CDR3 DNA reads TGCAGCGGCGGCACAGGGGTTAGAGATACGCAGTATTTT. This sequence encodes CSGGTGVRDTQYF.

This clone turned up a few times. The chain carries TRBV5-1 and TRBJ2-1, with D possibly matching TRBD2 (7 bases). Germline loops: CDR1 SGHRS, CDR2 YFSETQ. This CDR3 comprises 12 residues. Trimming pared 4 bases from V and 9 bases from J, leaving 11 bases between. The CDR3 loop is CASSPGGAEQFF. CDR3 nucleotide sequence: TGCGCCAGCAGCCCTGGGGGGGCTGAGCAGTTCTTC.

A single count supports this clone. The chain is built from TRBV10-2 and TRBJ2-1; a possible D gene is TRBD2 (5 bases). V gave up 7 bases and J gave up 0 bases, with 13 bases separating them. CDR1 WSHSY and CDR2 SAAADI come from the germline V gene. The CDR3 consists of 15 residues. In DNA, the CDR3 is TGCGCCAGCAACCGGGTTGCGGGCTCCTACAATGAGCAGTTCTTC. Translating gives CASNRVAGSYNEQFF.

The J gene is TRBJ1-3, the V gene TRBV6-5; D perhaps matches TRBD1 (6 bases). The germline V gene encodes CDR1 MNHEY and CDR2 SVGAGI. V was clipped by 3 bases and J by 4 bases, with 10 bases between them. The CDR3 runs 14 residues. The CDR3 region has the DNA TGTGCCAGCAGTTATGGGGGCGACGGAAACACCATATATTTT. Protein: CASSYGGDGNTIYF.

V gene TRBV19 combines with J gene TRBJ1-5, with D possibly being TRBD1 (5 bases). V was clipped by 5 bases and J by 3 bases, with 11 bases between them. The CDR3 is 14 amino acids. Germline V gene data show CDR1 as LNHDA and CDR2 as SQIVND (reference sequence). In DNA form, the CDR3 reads TGTGCCAGTAGTCAGGGAGGGGACAATCAGCCCCAGCATTTT. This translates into CASSQGGDNQPQHF.

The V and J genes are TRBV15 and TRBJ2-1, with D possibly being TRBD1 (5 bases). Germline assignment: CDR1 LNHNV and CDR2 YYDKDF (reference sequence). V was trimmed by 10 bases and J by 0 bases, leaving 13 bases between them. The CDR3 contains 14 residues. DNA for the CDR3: TGTGCCATAGGGGATAGCAGCTCCTACAATGAGCAGTTCTTC. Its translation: CAIGDSSSYNEQFF.

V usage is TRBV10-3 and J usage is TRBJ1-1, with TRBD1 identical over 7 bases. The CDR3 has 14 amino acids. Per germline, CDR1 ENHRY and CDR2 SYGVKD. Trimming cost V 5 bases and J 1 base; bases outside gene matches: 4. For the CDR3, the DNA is TGTGCCATCAGTCGACAGGGCTGGAACACTGAAGCTTTCTTT. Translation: CAISRQGWNTEAFF.

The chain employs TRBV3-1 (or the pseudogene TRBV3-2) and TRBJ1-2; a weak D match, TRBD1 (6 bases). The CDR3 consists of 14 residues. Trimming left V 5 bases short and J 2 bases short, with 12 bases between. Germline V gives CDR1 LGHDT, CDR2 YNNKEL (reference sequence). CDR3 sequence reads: CASSVRGGNYGYTF. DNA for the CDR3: TGTGCCAGCAGCGTCCGGGGGGGCAACTATGGCTACACCTTC.

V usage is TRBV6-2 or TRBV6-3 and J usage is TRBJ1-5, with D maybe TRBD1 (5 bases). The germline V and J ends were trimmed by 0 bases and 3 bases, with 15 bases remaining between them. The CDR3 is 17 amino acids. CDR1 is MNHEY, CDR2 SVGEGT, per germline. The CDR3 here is CASSYSVTPGPNQPQHF. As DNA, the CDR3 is TGTGCCAGCAGTTACTCGGTAACCCCAGGGCCCAATCAGCCCCAGCATTTT.

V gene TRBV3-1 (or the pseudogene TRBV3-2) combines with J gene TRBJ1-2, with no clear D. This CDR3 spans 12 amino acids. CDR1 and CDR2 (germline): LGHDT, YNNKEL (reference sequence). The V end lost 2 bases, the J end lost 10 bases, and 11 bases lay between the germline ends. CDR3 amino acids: CASSQSIPPYTF. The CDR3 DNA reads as TGTGCCAGCAGCCAAAGCATCCCGCCCTACACCTTC.

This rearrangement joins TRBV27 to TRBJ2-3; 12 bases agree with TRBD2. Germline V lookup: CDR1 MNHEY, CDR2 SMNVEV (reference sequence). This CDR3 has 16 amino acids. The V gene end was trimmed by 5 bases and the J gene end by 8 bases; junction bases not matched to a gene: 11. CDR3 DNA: TGTGCCAGCAGTCGGACTAGCGGGGCTAGCGGAGCTACGCAGTATTTT. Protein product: CASSRTSGASGATQYF.